These T cell receptor beta chains were read from a single sample in a study of early stage breast cancer tumors. Sequencing used immunoSEQ multiplex PCR; TCRdb keeps in-frame clones, though not all of them. The sample holds about 50,000 clones, 70% to 80% seen once. Sequenced input: blood. All receptors come from a person aged 25 to 39 with breast cancer. Both conserved end residues are part of each CDR3. A D gene is named only where the DNA matches it firmly. Part of the rows lack a size; the others show once, few, many or a class for expanded clones.

-	TRBV4-1	TRBJ2-5	-	CASSPRGAQETQYF	TGCGCCAGCAGCCCCCGGGGAGCCCAAGAGACCCAGTACTTC
TRBD2	TRBV6-1	TRBJ2-3	-	CASTGTNTDTQYF	TGTGCCAGCACGGGGACTAACACAGATACGCAGTATTTT
TRBD2	TRBV7-8	TRBJ2-1	-	CASSYPGVAGFNEQFF	TGTGCCAGCAGCTACCCGGGAGTAGCGGGATTCAATGAGCAGTTCTTC
-	TRBV2	TRBJ1-1	medium-sized	CASCSGTEAFF	TGTGCCAGCTGTTCAGGCACTGAAGCTTTCTTT
TRBD1	TRBV19	TRBJ1-5	-	CAIGQGARGNQPQHF	TGTGCCATAGGACAGGGGGCTAGGGGCAATCAGCCCCAGCATTTT
-	TRBV27	TRBJ2-3	-	CASSLGLPTDTQYF	TGTGCCAGCAGTCTTGGACTACCCACAGATACGCAGTATTTT
TRBD2	TRBV10-3	TRBJ2-7	once	CATRTGGGSYEQYF	TGTGCCACGCGGACGGGCGGGGGCTCCTACGAGCAGTACTTC
TRBD2	TRBV5-1	TRBJ2-2	-	CASSTGREVRNTGELFF	TGCGCCAGCAGCACGGGGCGGGAGGTTAGAAACACCGGGGAGCTGTTTTTT
-	TRBV7-9	TRBJ2-7	-	CASDRLAGYEQYF	TGTGCCAGCGATCGTCTAGCAGGCTACGAGCAGTACTTC
-	TRBV5-1	TRBJ1-2	once	CASSLGLTALGVDGYTF	TGCGCCAGCAGCTTGGGTTTAACAGCGCTGGGTGTCGATGGCTACACCTTC
-	TRBV5-6	TRBJ1-1	once	CASSLEVAPFTEAFF	TGTGCCAGCAGCTTGGAAGTGGCGCCTTTCACTGAAGCTTTCTTT